The 7 T cell receptor beta chains below come from one sample, sequenced in a study of OX40 agonist ivuxolimab in advanced cancers. Only in-frame clones appear in the TCRdb table, and some are missing; sequencing was by immunoSEQ multiplex PCR. The data contain around 70,000 clones, 85% of them seen just once; the ten biggest clones take up over 4.5%. This specimen consisted of CD4+ or CD8+ T cells sorted from blood, obtained in a trial of the OX40 agonist ivuxolimab. The receptors come from an adult with an advanced solid tumor such as melanoma, head and neck, liver or kidney cancer.

The rearrangement uses TRBV27 and TRBJ2-7; maybe TRBD1 (6 bases). CDR1 is MNHEY, CDR2 SMNVEV, per germline (reference sequence). The V end lost 2 bases, the J end lost 2 bases, and 10 bases lay between the germline ends. The CDR3 is 14 amino acids. This CDR3 is CASSLKTGAYEQYF. In nucleotides, the CDR3 is TGTGCCAGCAGTTTAAAGACAGGAGCCTACGAGCAGTACTTC.

The chain recombines TRBV18 with TRBJ2-1, with TRBD2 matching over 7 bases. Germline V gene data show CDR1 as KGHSH and CDR2 as LQKENI. The V segment lost 6 bases and the J segment 5 bases; nucleotides outside the gene matches: 7. CDR3 length: 14 residues. The CDR3 is CASSPPSGDNEQFF. The DNA of the CDR3 is TGTGCCAGCTCCCCGCCTAGCGGCGACAATGAGCAGTTCTTC.

The chain joins TRBV11-2 to TRBJ2-5, with D maybe TRBD2 (7 bases). Germline CDR1 is SGHAT and CDR2 is FQNNGV. This CDR3 is built from 13 residues. V lost 3 bases to trimming and J lost 5 bases, with 10 bases between them. CDR3 residues: CASSFGGPETQYF. CDR3 DNA sequence: TGTGCCAGCAGCTTCGGGGGGCCCGAGACCCAGTACTTC. The variable domain in full, completed from reference TRBV11-2 and TRBJ2-5, reads EAGVAQSPRYKIIEKRQSVAFWCNPISGHATLYWYQQILGQGPKLLIQFQNNGVVDDSQLPKDRFSAERLKGVDSTLKIQPAKLEDSAVYLCASSFGGPETQYFGPGTRLLVL.

The V gene is TRBV6-5, the J gene TRBJ2-6; D remains ambiguous. Trimming took 2 bases from V and 0 from J, leaving 5 bases between them. This CDR3 region has 15 residues. CDR1 is MNHEY and CDR2 is SVGAGI in the germline V gene. The CDR3 protein is CASSYEGSGANVLTF. DNA for the CDR3: TGTGCCAGCAGTTACGAAGGCTCTGGGGCCAACGTCCTGACTTTC.

V is TRBV9 and J is TRBJ2-4; either TRBD1 or TRBD2 may supply D (5 bases each). V was cut by 0 bases and J by 5 bases, with 15 bases left in between. The CDR3 covers 16 residues. CDR1 SGDLS and CDR2 YYNGEE come from the germline V gene. This CDR3 reads CASSVEDGTFQNIQYF. The CDR3 nucleotides are TGTGCCAGCAGCGTAGAGGACGGGACGTTTCAAAACATTCAGTACTTC.

The chain is built from TRBV6-6 and TRBJ2-1, with a possible D match to TRBD1 (7 bases). V lost 7 bases and J 8 bases, leaving 18 bases between the germline ends. The CDR3 is 14 amino acids. The germline V gene has CDR1 MNHNY and CDR2 SVGAGI (reference sequence). The CDR3 protein is CASKNSGGGDEQFF. The CDR3 nucleotides read TGTGCCAGCAAGAACAGCGGAGGGGGCGATGAGCAGTTCTTC.

This clone appeared once. The V call is TRBV7-2, the J call TRBJ2-1; D unclear. Trimming took 1 base from V and 3 from J, leaving 10 bases between them. There are 15 residues in the CDR3. CDR1 is SGHTA and CDR2 is FQGNSA in the germline V gene. The CDR3 region has the DNA TGTGCCAGCAGCTTAGAAGCAAGGTTCTACAATGAGCAGTTCTTC. Protein sequence: CASSLEARFYNEQFF.